These 5 T cell receptor beta chains originate from one sample sequenced in a study of OX40 agonist ivuxolimab in advanced cancers. The data were produced by immunoSEQ multiplex PCR, yet TCRdb's version contains in-frame clones alone and is incomplete. The sample lists 98,000 or so clones; roughly 94% were seen once. The sequencing used CD4+ or CD8+ T cells sorted from blood, collected in a trial of the OX40 agonist ivuxolimab. These receptor sequences come from an adult with an advanced solid tumor such as melanoma, head and neck, liver or kidney cancer.

The rearrangement links TRBV6-5 to TRBJ2-7; possibly TRBD1 or TRBD2 for D (5 bases each). V dropped 6 bases and J dropped 2 bases, with 5 bases sitting between them. This CDR3 is built from 11 residues. Germline CDR1 MNHEY, CDR2 SVGAGI. This chain's CDR3 is CASRGAYEQYF. The CDR3 region has the DNA TGTGCCAGCAGGGGGGCCTACGAGCAGTACTTC.

V and J are TRBV9 and TRBJ2-5; 10 nucleotides match TRBD1. From germline, CDR1 is SGDLS and CDR2 YYNGEE. V was clipped by 4 bases and J by 3 bases; unmatched bases: 9. The CDR3 consists of 16 residues. This CDR3 is CASSSGVGQGEETQYF. The CDR3 coding sequence is TGTGCCAGCAGCTCAGGGGTAGGACAGGGGGAAGAGACCCAGTACTTC. Looking up the rest from reference TRBV9 and TRBJ2-5 gives the full variable domain: DSGVTQTPKHLITATGQRVTLRCSPRSGDLSVYWYQQSLDQGLQFLIQYYNGEERAKGNILERFSAQQFPDLHSELNLSSLELGDSALYFCASSSGVGQGEETQYFGPGTRLLVL.

The gene calls are TRBV19 and TRBJ2-5; 7 bases are shared with TRBD2. The CDR3 contains 12 residues. The V segment lost 6 bases and the J segment 2 bases; nucleotides outside the gene matches: 0. Germline lookup yields CDR1 LNHDA and CDR2 SQIVND (reference sequence). The CDR3 DNA follows: TGTGCCAGTAGGCGGGAGCAAGAGACCCAGTACTTC. Its translation is CASRREQETQYF.

The chain's CDR3 is CASSSRSGGFTEAFF. DNA of the CDR3: TGTGCCAGCAGCTCTCGATCTGGGGGGTTCACTGAAGCTTTCTTT. This rearrangement joins TRBV7-9 to TRBJ1-1; tentatively, D is TRBD1 (5 bases). Trimming shortened V by 4 bases and J by 4 bases, and 16 bases separated the two germline ends. This CDR3 comprises 15 residues. CDR1 and CDR2 from the germline V gene are SEHNR and FQNEAQ (reference sequence). The entire variable domain, with the rest obtained from reference TRBV7-9 and TRBJ1-1, is as follows: DTGVSQNPRHKITKRGQNVTFRCDPISEHNRLYWYRQTLGQGPEFLTYFQNEAQLEKSRLLSDRFSAERPKGSFSTLEIQRTEQGDSAMYLCASSSRSGGFTEAFFGQGTRLTVV.

The chain combines TRBV29-1 with TRBJ1-2, with no clear D. From germline, CDR1 is SQVTM and CDR2 ANQGSEA. This CDR3 is built from 12 residues. V lost 3 bases to trimming and J lost 1 base, with 6 bases between them. The CDR3 spells CSVDGFNYGYTF. CDR3 DNA sequence: TGCAGCGTTGATGGTTTTAACTATGGCTACACCTTC.